The 11 T cell receptor beta chains below were found in one sample sequenced in a study of T cells in women clearing cervical HPV infection. Some clones are missing from TCRdb's copy, which holds only in-frame ones; the method was immunoSEQ multiplex PCR. This table holds more than 10,000 clones. Material: blood buffy coat. All receptors come from a woman between 18 and 70 years old with a cervical HPV16 infection that either progressed to CIN3+ or cleared (not recorded which).

About this clone: The read stops 3 residues short of the end of the CDR3; the missing end is completed from the germline J gene. The V and J genes are TRBV30 and TRBJ1-2; D is perhaps TRBD1 (6 bases). The CDR3 runs to 14 residues. Germline values: CDR1 GTSNPN, CDR2 SVGIG (reference sequence). V lost 1 base, J lost 6 bases, and 15 bases lay in between. The CDR3 bases that were read are TGTGCCTGGAGTGATCAGGGGTTATATGATGGC. As protein: CAWSDQGLYDG. The complete CDR3 reads CAWSDQGLYDGYTF.

As regards this clone: The read ends 3 residues before the CDR3 terminus; that terminus is restored from the germline J gene. The chain carries TRBV2 and TRBJ2-1; D is possibly TRBD1 (6 bases). V shed 4 bases and J shed 2 bases, with 12 bases lying between them. The CDR3 runs to 15 residues. Looked up from germline, CDR1 is SNHLY and CDR2 is FYNNEI. The CDR3 loop reads CASSANREPYNEQFF. Partial CDR3 DNA: TGTGCCAGCAGTGCAAACAGGGAACCCTACAATGAG. The variable domain in full, completed from reference TRBV2 and TRBJ2-1, reads EPEVTQTPSHQVTQMGQEVILRCVPISNHLYFYWYRQILGQKVEFLVSFYNNEISEKSEIFDDQFSVERPDGSNFTLKIRSTKLEDSAMYFCASSANREPYNEQFFGPGTRLTVL.

As regards this clone: Sequencing ends 3 residues short of the CDR3 end; the germline J gene provides the rest. The chain has TRBV5-4 and TRBJ2-7, with D possibly being TRBD1 (6 bases). The ends were cut back, 3 bases at V and 5 bases at J, with 12 bases in the middle. In germline, CDR1 is SGHNT, CDR2 YYREEE (reference sequence). This CDR3 has 13 amino acids. The CDR3 here is CASSWEYRDEQYF. CDR3 DNA (partial): TGTGCCAGCAGCTGGGAGTACAGGGACGAG.

A remark on this clone: Read coverage stops 3 residues before the CDR3 terminus; the germline J gene supplies the remainder. The rearrangement links TRBV7-2 to TRBJ1-2; no reliable D call. CDR3 length: 13 residues. Germline V gene sequence: CDR1 SGHTA, CDR2 FQGNSA. The sequenced part of the CDR3 DNA is TGTGCCAGCAGCCGAGGGTCTTACAATGAC. Protein sequence: CASSRGSYND. The full CDR3 protein reads CASSRGSYNDYTF. The full variable domain, completed using reference TRBV7-2 and TRBJ1-2, is GAGVSQSPSNKVTEKGKDVELRCDPISGHTALYWYRQSLGQGLEFLIYFQGNSAPDKSGLPSDRFSAERTGGSVSTLTIQRTQQEDSAVYLCASSRGSYNDYTFGSGTRLTVV.

Regarding this clone: The CDR3 end lies 3 residues beyond the end of the read and is filled in from the germline J gene. The V gene is TRBV7-3, the J gene TRBJ2-3; D is possibly TRBD2 (7 bases). This CDR3 is built from 16 residues. V lost 5 bases and J lost 2, with 17 bases in between. Germline lookup yields CDR1 SGHTA and CDR2 FQGTGA. CDR3 in amino acids: CASSPGGGAFTDTQYF. CDR3 bases read: TGTGCCAGCAGCCCCGGTGGGGGGGCTTTCACAGATACG.

As to this clone: Read coverage stops 3 residues before the CDR3 terminus; the germline J gene supplies the remainder. The rearrangement joins TRBV7-6 to TRBJ1-4, with D unresolved. Germline loops: CDR1 SGHVS, CDR2 FNYEAQ. This CDR3 has 15 amino acids. The DNA read from the CDR3 is TGTGCCAGCAGCCGGGGTTCCTCCTATAATTCACCA. It specifies CASSRGSSYNSP. The whole CDR3 is CASSRGSSYNSPLFF.

For this clone: One end of the junction does not line up with germline, which may come from a read error. The read terminates 3 residues before the CDR3 end, so the remaining end is supplied by the germline J gene. The chain uses TRBV18 and TRBJ2-1, with D unresolved. CDR1 is KGHSH, CDR2 LQKENI, per germline. This CDR3 comprises 14 residues. Partial CDR3 DNA: TGTGCCAGCTCACCCCGTGACTCCCACAATGAG. Amino acids: CASSPRDSHNE. The entire CDR3 is CASSPRDSHNEQFF.

Notes on this clone: From the germline J gene comes the end of the CDR3, since the read stops 3 residues before it. This rearrangement joins TRBV7-9 to TRBJ1-2, with 9 bases lining up with TRBD1. CDR3 length: 15 amino acids. Germline CDR1 is SEHNR and CDR2 is FQNEAQ (reference sequence). CDR3 region: CASSRTGTGKNIYTF. CDR3 bases read: TGTGCCAGCAGTCGTACCGGGACAGGGAAAAACATC.

Concerning this clone: The sequence runs out 3 residues before the end of the CDR3; the remainder is reconstructed from the germline J gene. The chain links TRBV18 to TRBJ2-7; TRBD1 agrees at 10 bases. The CDR3 covers 14 residues. After removal of 8 bases from V and 0 bases from J, the junction contained 4 bases not matched to a gene. Germline assignment: CDR1 KGHSH and CDR2 LQKENI. Here the CDR3 reads CASDRGQSSYEQYF. The CDR3 bases that were read are TGTGCCAGCGACAGGGGGCAGAGCTCCTACGAG.

With respect to this clone: Read coverage stops 3 residues before the CDR3 terminus; the germline J gene supplies the remainder. This rearrangement joins TRBV2 to TRBJ2-7; no clear D gene. From germline, CDR1 is SNHLY and CDR2 FYNNEI. The ends were cut back, 2 bases at V and 6 bases at J, with 5 bases in the middle. CDR3 size: 11 residues. CDR3 DNA (partial): TGTGCCAGCAGTGAATACAGCGAG. It translates to CASSEYSE. The whole CDR3 is CASSEYSEQYF.

As to this clone: The CDR3 goes on 3 residues after the read ends, and that part is filled in from the germline J gene. The chain carries TRBV2 and TRBJ2-3; D is unclear. This CDR3 is built from 12 residues. V was pared by 9 bases and J by 4 bases, with 11 bases between. CDR1 is SNHLY and CDR2 is FYNNEI in the germline V gene. The CDR3 bases that were read are TGTGCCAGGGCCTTGAGGTCAGATACG. Protein: CARALRSDT. The full CDR3 sequence reads CARALRSDTQYF.